Each of the 2 T cell receptor beta chains below was sequenced from the same sample in a study of T cell responses to AZD1222 COVID-19 vaccine. Some clones are missing from TCRdb's copy, which holds only in-frame ones; the method was immunoSEQ multiplex PCR. The table shows about 190,000 clones, with 87% occurring only once. Sequenced material: peripheral blood, taken on day 0 of MenACWY control vaccination. The receptors stem from an adult in good health.

The V call is TRBV6-1, the J call TRBJ2-2; 14 positions agree with TRBD2. Unmatched junction bases numbered 5, after V lost 3 bases and J lost 8 bases. Germline V gene data show CDR1 as MNHNS and CDR2 as SASEGT. The length of the CDR3 is 16 residues. The CDR3 loop reads CASSDGLAGGGGELFF. The CDR3 bases are TGTGCCAGCAGTGACGGACTAGCGGGGGGAGGTGGGGAGCTGTTTTTT.

This chain connects TRBV7-2 to TRBJ2-2; possibly TRBD1 for D (6 bases). Trimming took off 4 bases at V and 2 bases at J, with 11 bases between the two ends. The germline gives CDR1 SGHTA, CDR2 FQGNSA. The CDR3 runs 15 residues. The CDR3 sequence: CASSYVGQNTGELFF. DNA for the CDR3: TGTGCCAGCAGCTACGTGGGACAAAACACCGGGGAGCTGTTTTTT.